Included here is one T cell receptor beta chain sequence, with context. Treatment reported: randomized to nivolumab then ipilimumab (arm A) or the reverse (arm B). Assay: immunoSEQ multiplex PCR; the TCRdb copy retains only in-frame clones and omits some. Here the sample spans under 25,000 clones, 73% being singletons. This CDR3 is 16 amino acids long. The germline gives CDR1 SGHVS, CDR2 FQNEAQ. With 4 bases removed from V and 7 bases from J, the gap between germline ends came to 20 bases. This sample was included in a study of sequential checkpoint blockade in melanoma. Whole-study context: Patients were randomized 1:1 to nivolumab-then-ipilimumab or ipilimumab-then-nivolumab first-line.

The sequencing used CD8+ T cells sorted from blood (inferred from file names), collected from a patient given nivolumab and ipilimumab in sequence. The chain uses TRBV7-8 and TRBJ2-1; perhaps TRBD2 as D (5 bases). The source is a human donor with melanoma. CDR3: CASSSSTGDVWNEQFF. In DNA, the CDR3 is TGTGCCAGCAGCTCTAGTACCGGGGATGTCTGGAATGAGCAGTTCTTC.